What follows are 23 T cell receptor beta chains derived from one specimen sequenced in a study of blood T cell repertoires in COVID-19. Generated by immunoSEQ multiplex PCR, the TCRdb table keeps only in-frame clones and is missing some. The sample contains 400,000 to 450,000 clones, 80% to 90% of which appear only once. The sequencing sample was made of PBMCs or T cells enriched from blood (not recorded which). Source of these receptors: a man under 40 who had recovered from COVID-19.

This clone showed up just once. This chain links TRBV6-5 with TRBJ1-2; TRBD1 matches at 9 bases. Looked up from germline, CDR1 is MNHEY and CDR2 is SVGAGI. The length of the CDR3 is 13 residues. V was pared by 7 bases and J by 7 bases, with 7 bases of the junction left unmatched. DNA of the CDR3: TGTGCCAGCATTAACAGGGGGCAGGGTGGCTACACCTTC. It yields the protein CASINRGQGGYTF.

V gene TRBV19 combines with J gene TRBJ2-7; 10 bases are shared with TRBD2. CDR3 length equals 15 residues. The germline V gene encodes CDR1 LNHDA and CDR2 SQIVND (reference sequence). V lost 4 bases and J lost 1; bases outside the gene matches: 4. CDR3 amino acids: CASSTSGGRSYEQYF. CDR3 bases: TGTGCCAGTAGTACTAGCGGGGGCCGTTCCTACGAGCAGTACTTC.

This chain's CDR3 is CAIRQGLGNQPQHF. CDR3 sequence (DNA): TGTGCCATCAGACAGGGGTTGGGCAATCAGCCCCAGCATTTT. V is TRBV10-3 and J is TRBJ1-5; TRBD1 agrees at 7 bases. Germline V gene data show CDR1 as ENHRY and CDR2 as SYGVKD. The CDR3 runs to 14 residues. V lost 6 bases, J lost 2 bases, and 4 bases stayed unmatched.

The CDR3 DNA is TGCAGCGTTGGGGACAGGTCTAGCAATCAGCCCCAGCATTTT. Its translation is CSVGDRSSNQPQHF. The rearrangement uses TRBV29-1 and TRBJ1-5, with TRBD1 matching 8 bases. V shed 4 bases, J shed 0 bases, and the junction held 2 bases outside the gene matches. Germline V gene sequence: CDR1 SQVTM, CDR2 ANQGSEA. The CDR3 loop spans 14 amino acids.

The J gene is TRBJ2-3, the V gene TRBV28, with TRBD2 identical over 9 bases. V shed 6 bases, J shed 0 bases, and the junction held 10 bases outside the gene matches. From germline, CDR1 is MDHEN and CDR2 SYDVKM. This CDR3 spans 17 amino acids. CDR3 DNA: TGTGCCAGCAGCCCAATTAAGCTAGCGGGAAGCACAGATACGCAGTATTTT. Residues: CASSPIKLAGSTDTQYF.

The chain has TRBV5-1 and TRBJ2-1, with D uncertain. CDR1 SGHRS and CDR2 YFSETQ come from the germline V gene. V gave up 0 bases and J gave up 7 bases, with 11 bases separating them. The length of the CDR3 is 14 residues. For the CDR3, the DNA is TGCGCCAGCAGCTTGGGCGGAGCTGGTAATGAGCAGTTCTTC. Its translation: CASSLGGAGNEQFF.

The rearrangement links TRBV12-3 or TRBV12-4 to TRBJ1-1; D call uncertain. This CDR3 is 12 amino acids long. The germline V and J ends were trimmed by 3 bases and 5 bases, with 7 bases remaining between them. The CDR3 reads CASSFQNTEAFF. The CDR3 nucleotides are TGTGCCAGCAGTTTCCAGAATACTGAAGCTTTCTTT.

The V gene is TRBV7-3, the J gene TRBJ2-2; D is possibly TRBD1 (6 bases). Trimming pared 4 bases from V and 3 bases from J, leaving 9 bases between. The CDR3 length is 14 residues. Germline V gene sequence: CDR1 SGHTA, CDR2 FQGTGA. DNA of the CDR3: TGTGCCAGCAGCTCGAACAGGGACACCGGGGAGCTGTTTTTT. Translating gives CASSSNRDTGELFF.

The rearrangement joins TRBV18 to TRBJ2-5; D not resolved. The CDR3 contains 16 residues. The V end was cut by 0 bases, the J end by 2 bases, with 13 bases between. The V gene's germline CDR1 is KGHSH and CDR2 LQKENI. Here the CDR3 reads CASSPPLVSVQETQYF. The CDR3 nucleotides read TGTGCCAGCTCACCACCTCTAGTCTCGGTACAAGAGACCCAGTACTTC. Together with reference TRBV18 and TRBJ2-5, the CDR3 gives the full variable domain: NAGVMQNPRHLVRRRGQEARLRCSPMKGHSHVYWYRQLPEEGLKFMVYLQKENIIDESGMPKERFSAEFPKEGPSILRIQQVVRGDSAAYFCASSPPLVSVQETQYFGPGTRLLVL.

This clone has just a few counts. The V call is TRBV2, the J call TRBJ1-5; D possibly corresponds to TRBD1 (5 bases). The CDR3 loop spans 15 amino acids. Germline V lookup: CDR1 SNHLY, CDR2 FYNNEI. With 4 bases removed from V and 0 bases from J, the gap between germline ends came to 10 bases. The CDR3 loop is CASSGQSYSNQPQHF. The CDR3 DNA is TGTGCCAGCAGTGGACAGAGTTATAGCAATCAGCCCCAGCATTTT.

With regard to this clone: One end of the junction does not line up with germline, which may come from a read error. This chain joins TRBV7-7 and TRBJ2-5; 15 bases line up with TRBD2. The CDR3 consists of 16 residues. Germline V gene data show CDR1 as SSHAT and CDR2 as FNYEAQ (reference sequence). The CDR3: CASSTGLAGGGETQYF. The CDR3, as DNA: TGTGCTAGCAGCACAGGACTAGCGGGAGGGGGGGAGACCCAGTACTTC.

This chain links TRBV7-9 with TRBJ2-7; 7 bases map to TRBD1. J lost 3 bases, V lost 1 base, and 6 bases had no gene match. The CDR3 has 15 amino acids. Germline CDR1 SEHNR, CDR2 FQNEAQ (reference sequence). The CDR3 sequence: CASSLGTGLLYEQYF. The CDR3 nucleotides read TGTGCCAGCAGCTTAGGGACAGGCCTTCTCTACGAGCAGTACTTC.

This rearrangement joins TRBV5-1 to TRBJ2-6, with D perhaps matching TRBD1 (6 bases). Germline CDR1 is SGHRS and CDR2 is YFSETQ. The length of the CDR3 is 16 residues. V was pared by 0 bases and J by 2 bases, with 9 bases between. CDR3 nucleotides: TGCGCCAGCAGCTTGGGACAGGTCCCTGGGGCCAACGTCCTGACTTTC. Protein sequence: CASSLGQVPGANVLTF.

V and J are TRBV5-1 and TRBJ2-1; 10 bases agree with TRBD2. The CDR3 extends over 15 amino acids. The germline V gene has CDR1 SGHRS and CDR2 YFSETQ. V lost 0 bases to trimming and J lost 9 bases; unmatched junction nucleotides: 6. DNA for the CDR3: TGCGCCAGCAGCTTGGACCTAGCGGGAGTGGGTGAGCAGTTCTTC. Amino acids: CASSLDLAGVGEQFF. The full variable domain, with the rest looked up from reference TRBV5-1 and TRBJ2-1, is KAGVTQTPRYLIKTRGQQVTLSCSPISGHRSVSWYQQTPGQGLQFLFEYFSETQRNKGNFPGRFSGRQFSNSRSEMNVSTLELGDSALYLCASSLDLAGVGEQFFGPGTRLTVL.

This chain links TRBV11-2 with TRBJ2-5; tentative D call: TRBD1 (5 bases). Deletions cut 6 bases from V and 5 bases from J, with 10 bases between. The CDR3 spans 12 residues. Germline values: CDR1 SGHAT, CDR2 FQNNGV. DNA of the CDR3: TGTGCCAGCAGGGGGCCCGGGGAGACCCAGTACTTC. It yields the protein CASRGPGETQYF.

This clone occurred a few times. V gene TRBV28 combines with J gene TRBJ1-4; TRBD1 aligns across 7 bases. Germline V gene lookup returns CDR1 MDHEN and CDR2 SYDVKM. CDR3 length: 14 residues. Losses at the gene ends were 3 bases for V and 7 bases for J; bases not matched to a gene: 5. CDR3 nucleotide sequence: TGTGCCAGCAGTTTGACAGGGACGGGTGAAAAACTGTTTTTT. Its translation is CASSLTGTGEKLFF.

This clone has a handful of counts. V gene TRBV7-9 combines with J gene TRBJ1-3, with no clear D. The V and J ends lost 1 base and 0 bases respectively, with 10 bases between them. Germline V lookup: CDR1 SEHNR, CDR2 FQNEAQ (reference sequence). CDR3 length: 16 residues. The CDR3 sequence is CASSLVEAPSGNTIYF. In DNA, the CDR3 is TGTGCCAGCAGCTTAGTAGAGGCTCCCTCTGGAAACACCATATATTTT.

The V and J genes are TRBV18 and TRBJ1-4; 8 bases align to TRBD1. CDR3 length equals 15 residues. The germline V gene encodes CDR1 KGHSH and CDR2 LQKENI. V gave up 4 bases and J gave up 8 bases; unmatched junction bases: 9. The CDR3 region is CASSQNRGNREKLFF. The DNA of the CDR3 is TGTGCCAGCTCACAGAACAGGGGGAATAGAGAAAAACTGTTTTTT.

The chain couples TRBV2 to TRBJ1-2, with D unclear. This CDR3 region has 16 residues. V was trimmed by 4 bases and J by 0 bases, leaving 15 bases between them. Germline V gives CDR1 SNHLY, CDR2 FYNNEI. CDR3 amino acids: CASSVAGSVANYGYTF. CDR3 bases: TGTGCCAGCAGTGTTGCAGGCTCGGTAGCTAACTATGGCTACACCTTC.

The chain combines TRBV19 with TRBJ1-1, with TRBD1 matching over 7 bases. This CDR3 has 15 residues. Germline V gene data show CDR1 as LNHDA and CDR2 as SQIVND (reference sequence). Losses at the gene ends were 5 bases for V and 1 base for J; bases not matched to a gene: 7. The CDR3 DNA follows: TGTGCCAGTAGTGCCTGGGACAGTGGGAACACTGAAGCTTTCTTT. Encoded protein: CASSAWDSGNTEAFF.

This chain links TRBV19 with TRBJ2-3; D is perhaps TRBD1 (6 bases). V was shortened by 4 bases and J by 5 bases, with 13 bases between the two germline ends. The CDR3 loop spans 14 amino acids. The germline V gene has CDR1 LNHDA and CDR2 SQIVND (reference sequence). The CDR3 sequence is CASSRVVGGDTQYF. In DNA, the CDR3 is TGTGCCAGTAGTAGAGTAGTAGGGGGAGATACGCAGTATTTT.

Here the CDR3 reads CASRRDYATDTQYF. The CDR3 DNA reads as TGTGCCAGCAGGAGGGACTATGCCACAGATACGCAGTATTTT. The genes are TRBV28 and TRBJ2-3; 7 bases match TRBD2. The CDR3 contains 14 residues. In germline, CDR1 is MDHEN, CDR2 SYDVKM. V trimming: 6 bases; J trimming: 2 bases; junction bases outside the gene matches: 5.

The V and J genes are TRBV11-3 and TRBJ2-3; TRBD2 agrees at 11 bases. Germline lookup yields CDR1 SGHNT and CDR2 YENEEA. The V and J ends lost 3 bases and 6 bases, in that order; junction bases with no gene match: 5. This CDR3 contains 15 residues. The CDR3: CASSFTASGGDTQYF. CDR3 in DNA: TGTGCCAGCAGCTTCACTGCTAGCGGGGGGGATACGCAGTATTTT.